The 22 T cell receptor beta chains listed next were all sequenced from one sample in a study of blood T cell repertoires in COVID-19. Libraries were prepared by immunoSEQ multiplex PCR; TCRdb keeps only in-frame clonotypes and omits some of them. Of about 110,000 clones detected, about 78% appear once; the ten largest clones hold around 4%. Sequencing was done on a sample of peripheral blood. The receptor set was obtained from a human donor in a cohort sampled during active or convalescent COVID-19.

V gene TRBV6-6 combines with J gene TRBJ2-1; 14 bases fit TRBD2. The length of the CDR3 is 17 residues. The ends lost 6 bases at V and 9 bases at J; junction bases unmatched: 13. Germline V gives CDR1 MNHNY, CDR2 SVGAGI (reference sequence). CDR3 region: CASSRLGTSGSVGEQFF. The CDR3, as DNA: TGTGCCAGCAGCCGATTAGGGACTAGCGGGAGTGTAGGTGAGCAGTTCTTC.

The chain combines TRBV20-1 with TRBJ2-7; the D gene is possibly TRBD2 (5 bases). The germline V gene encodes CDR1 DFQATT and CDR2 SNEGSKA (reference sequence). V lost 3 bases to trimming and J lost 4 bases, with 19 bases between them. CDR3 length equals 15 residues. Here the CDR3 reads CSASTPGSRRYEQYF. Here the CDR3 DNA reads TGCAGTGCTAGTACACCGGGGTCCCGGCGGTACGAGCAGTACTTC.

The rearrangement joins TRBV25-1 to TRBJ1-6, with a weak D call TRBD1 (6 bases). The CDR3 consists of 16 residues. Germline lookup yields CDR1 MGHDK and CDR2 SYGVNS. The V and J ends lost 7 bases and 0 bases respectively, with 13 bases between them. The CDR3: CASTGQSISYNSPLHF. DNA of the CDR3: TGTGCCAGCACAGGACAGTCCATCTCCTATAATTCACCCCTCCACTTT.

The chain employs TRBV7-2 and TRBJ1-6, with D uncertain. The CDR3 is 18 residues long. V was clipped by 1 base and J by 4 bases, with 17 bases between them. Germline V gene lookup returns CDR1 SGHTA and CDR2 FQGNSA. CDR3: CASSLGGETYRYNSPLHF. DNA of the CDR3: TGTGCCAGCAGCTTAGGAGGCGAGACCTACCGATATAATTCACCCCTCCACTTT.

The gene calls are TRBV25-1 and TRBJ2-1, with 13 positions matching TRBD2. Germline assignment: CDR1 MGHDK and CDR2 SYGVNS. V shed 6 bases, J shed 1 base, and the junction held 3 bases outside the gene matches. The CDR3 totals 16 residues. The CDR3 here is CASRATSGGSYNEQFF. CDR3 in DNA: TGTGCCAGCAGGGCGACTAGCGGGGGGTCCTACAATGAGCAGTTCTTC.

The J gene is TRBJ1-1, the V gene TRBV2; D might be TRBD1 (6 bases). The V and J ends lost 7 bases and 2 bases respectively, with 11 bases between them. Germline V CDR1 and CDR2: SNHLY, FYNNEI. CDR3 length equals 13 residues. The CDR3 here is CASNRDTNTEAFF. The CDR3 DNA sequence: TGTGCCAGCAATCGGGACACCAACACTGAAGCTTTCTTT.

This chain links TRBV4-3 with TRBJ1-1; tentatively, D is TRBD1 (6 bases). Trimming shortened V by 3 bases and J by 4 bases, and 12 bases separated the two germline ends. This CDR3 has 14 residues. Germline V gene lookup returns CDR1 LGHNA and CDR2 YSLEER. The CDR3 region has the DNA TGCGCCAGCAGCCACAAACAGGGTGGCACTGAAGCTTTCTTT. Residues: CASSHKQGGTEAFF.

The chain uses TRBV5-1 and TRBJ2-3, with a tentative D call TRBD2 (5 bases). Germline CDR1 and CDR2: SGHRS and YFSETQ. V dropped 1 base and J dropped 2 bases, with 17 bases sitting between them. The CDR3 is made up of 17 amino acids. The CDR3 reads CASSLPGSLRFTDTQYF. CDR3 nucleotides: TGCGCCAGCAGCTTGCCGGGGTCACTAAGGTTCACAGATACGCAGTATTTT.

The rearrangement joins TRBV19 to TRBJ1-5; 12 nucleotides align to TRBD1. Trimming took 3 bases from V and 2 from J; bases not matched to a gene: 8. There are 18 residues in the CDR3. CDR1 is LNHDA and CDR2 is SQIVND in the germline V gene (reference sequence). This CDR3 reads CASSMRNRDRGRNQPQHF. The CDR3 bases are TGTGCCAGTAGTATGCGGAACCGGGACAGGGGGCGCAATCAGCCCCAGCATTTT. Full variable domain (remainder filled in from reference TRBV19 and TRBJ1-5): DGGITQSPKYLFRKEGQNVTLSCEQNLNHDAMYWYRQDPGQGLRLIYYSQIVNDFQKGDIAEGYSVSREKKESFPLTVTSAQKNPTAFYLCASSMRNRDRGRNQPQHFGDGTRLSIL.

In its sample, this clone was seen once. This sequence joins TRBV6-6 and TRBJ1-1; 10 nucleotides align to TRBD1. V was pared by 6 bases and J by 6 bases, with 7 bases of the junction left unmatched. CDR1 and CDR2 (germline): MNHNY, SVGAGI (reference sequence). The CDR3 is 14 amino acids. The CDR3 nucleotides are TGTGCCAGCAGAGAGGGGACAGGGGCCTCTGAAGCTTTCTTT. Its protein product is CASREGTGASEAFF.

The J gene is TRBJ1-5, the V gene TRBV10-2; perhaps TRBD1 as D (6 bases). Per the germline V gene, CDR1 is WSHSY and CDR2 is SAAADI. V was pared by 1 base and J by 5 bases, with 21 bases between. The CDR3 length is 18 residues. CDR3 protein: CASSEFWAYRGGDQPQHF. The CDR3 bases are TGCGCCAGCAGTGAGTTCTGGGCCTATAGAGGGGGTGATCAGCCCCAGCATTTT.

This clone was counted once. This CDR3 reads CASREIQGVQETQYF. The CDR3 coding sequence is TGCGCCAGCCGGGAGATTCAGGGGGTACAAGAGACCCAGTACTTC. The chain carries TRBV5-1 and TRBJ2-5, with D tentatively TRBD1 (7 bases). Germline loops: CDR1 SGHRS, CDR2 YFSETQ. The CDR3 has 15 amino acids. The V and J ends lost 7 bases and 2 bases respectively, with 18 bases between them. Filled out from reference TRBV5-1 and TRBJ2-5, the complete variable domain reads KAGVTQTPRYLIKTRGQQVTLSCSPISGHRSVSWYQQTPGQGLQFLFEYFSETQRNKGNFPGRFSGRQFSNSRSEMNVSTLELGDSALYLCASREIQGVQETQYFGPGTRLLVL.

This chain links TRBV28 with TRBJ2-1, with 7 bases matching TRBD1. The CDR3 length is 14 residues. The germline gives CDR1 MDHEN, CDR2 SYDVKM. V was clipped by 3 bases and J by 4 bases; unmatched bases: 3. The CDR3 loop is CASSLAGGYNEQFF. CDR3 in DNA: TGTGCCAGCAGTTTGGCAGGGGGATACAATGAGCAGTTCTTC.

This clone was counted a few times. This sequence joins TRBV6-6 and TRBJ1-2, with a tentative D call TRBD1 (5 bases). The germline V and J ends were trimmed by 8 bases and 1 base, with 14 bases remaining between them. The germline CDR1 and CDR2 sequences are MNHNY and SVGAGI (reference sequence). The CDR3 spans 14 residues. As DNA, the CDR3 is TGTGCCAGCTATATTGAAGGGGATAACTATGGCTACACCTTC. Translating it yields CASYIEGDNYGYTF.

The chain uses TRBV20-1 and TRBJ2-3, with 9 bases lining up with TRBD2. The CDR3 spans 15 residues. Germline CDR1 and CDR2: DFQATT and SNEGSKA (reference sequence). With 3 bases clipped from V and 2 bases from J, the junction kept 6 bases outside the gene matches. Here the CDR3 reads CSASSSGVVTDTQYF. The CDR3, as DNA: TGCAGTGCTAGTTCTAGCGGGGTTGTCACAGATACGCAGTATTTT.

V usage is TRBV5-6 and J usage is TRBJ1-2; the D gene is possibly TRBD1 (6 bases). The germline V and J ends were trimmed by 5 bases and 5 bases, with 13 bases remaining between them. This CDR3 region has 13 residues. Per germline, CDR1 SGHDT and CDR2 YYEEEE. The CDR3 spells CASRVQQGYGYTF. CDR3 in DNA: TGTGCCAGCAGGGTCCAACAGGGTTATGGCTACACCTTC.

V is TRBV5-1 and J is TRBJ2-5; 9 bases line up with TRBD1. The V segment lost 5 bases and the J segment 5 bases; nucleotides outside the gene matches: 10. This CDR3 has 15 amino acids. CDR1 is SGHRS and CDR2 is YFSETQ in the germline V gene. The CDR3 sequence is CASRTGQGYFETQYF. CDR3 DNA sequence: TGCGCCAGCAGGACGGGACAGGGTTATTTCGAGACCCAGTACTTC.

This clone has only a few counts. This chain connects TRBV2 to TRBJ2-3, with TRBD1 matching over 7 bases. The V segment lost 9 bases and the J segment 2 bases; nucleotides outside the gene matches: 8. CDR1 is SNHLY, CDR2 FYNNEI, per germline. This CDR3 comprises 14 residues. The CDR3 bases are TGTGCCAGTCTCCGGGACAGACACACAGATACGCAGTATTTT. Encoded protein: CASLRDRHTDTQYF.

The rearrangement links TRBV28 to TRBJ1-1; perhaps TRBD1 as D (6 bases). This CDR3 has 14 amino acids. Deletions cut 7 bases from V and 3 bases from J, with 15 bases between. From germline, CDR1 is MDHEN and CDR2 SYDVKM. The CDR3 protein is CASTRITGYTEAFF. The CDR3 DNA follows: TGTGCCAGCACCCGCATCACAGGGTACACTGAAGCTTTCTTT. Combining the CDR3 with reference TRBV28 and TRBJ1-1 gives the whole variable domain DVKVTQSSRYLVKRTGEKVFLECVQDMDHENMFWYRQDPGLGLRLIYFSYDVKMKEKGDIPEGYSVSREKKERFSLILESASTNQTSMYLCASTRITGYTEAFFGQGTRLTVV.

The rearrangement joins TRBV6-5 to TRBJ1-6, with 7 bases identical to TRBD1. The CDR3 spans 15 residues. The J segment lost 9 bases and the V segment lost 6 bases, leaving 11 bases of the junction unmatched. Germline V gene data show CDR1 as MNHEY and CDR2 as SVGAGI. CDR3 protein: CASRPATGLSSPLHF. CDR3 in DNA: TGTGCCAGCAGGCCAGCGACAGGGTTATCTTCACCCCTCCACTTT.

The chain uses TRBV5-5 and TRBJ2-2; the D gene is possibly TRBD1 (6 bases). Trimming pared 2 bases from V and 0 bases from J, leaving 8 bases between. Germline CDR1 is SGHKS and CDR2 is YYEKEE (reference sequence). This CDR3 contains 15 residues. CDR3 sequence reads: CASSLQGSNTGELFF. The CDR3 nucleotides are TGTGCCAGCAGCTTACAGGGCTCGAACACCGGGGAGCTGTTTTTT.

J is TRBJ2-3 and V is TRBV11-3; a weak D match, TRBD2 (7 bases). CDR3 length: 14 residues. CDR1 SGHNT and CDR2 YENEEA come from the germline V gene. Trimming stripped 4 bases from V and 0 bases from J, with 8 bases between. The CDR3: CASSSGGSTDTQYF. The CDR3, as DNA: TGTGCCAGCAGCTCGGGGGGCAGCACAGATACGCAGTATTTT.